This T cell receptor beta chain comes out of a study of shared clonotypes between healthy human individuals. At the level of the study: Researchers assigned three CD4 naive, three CD4 memory, two CD8 naive and one CD8 memory plate to each donor. Study-wide findings and caveats: The generation probabilities recorded for non-shared clonotypes fell below those of clonotypes shared by all four donors.

The germline gives CDR1 SGDLS, CDR2 YYNGEE. V was trimmed by 3 bases and J by 3 bases, leaving 13 bases between them. The CDR3 consists of 14 residues. For this clone: No antigen is known for it. Other DNA sequences in this specimen translate into the identical CDR3.

CD45RO-negative cells were positively selected for CCR7, leaving out terminally differentiated effector memory CD45RA+ cells. All participating donors were Caucasian adults from Nashville, Tennessee. Sequenced by immunoSEQ multiplex PCR; TCRdb stores in-frame clones only, minus some. This table holds about 1,900,000 clones, less than 95% found once. This rearrangement joins TRBV9 to TRBJ2-7; TRBD1 or TRBD2 may be the D gene (5 bases each). This receptor was identified in a young man in good health. The sample consisted of naive CD8+ T cells sorted from blood. This CDR3 reads CASSARDGLYEQYF. The CDR3 region has the DNA TGTGCCAGCAGCGCCCGGGACGGCCTCTACGAGCAGTACTTC.